The sequence of this T cell receptor (beta chain) was determined in a study of shared clonotypes between healthy human individuals. Trimming stripped 3 bases from V and 2 bases from J, with 12 bases between. The CDR3 runs 14 residues. Per the germline V gene, CDR1 is SGHNT and CDR2 is YYREEE (reference sequence). Naive-designated CD8 cells lacked CD45RO, were positively enriched for CCR7, and omitted terminally differentiated effector memory CD45RA+ cells. TCRdb's table, derived via immunoSEQ multiplex PCR, lists solely in-frame clones and lacks some. The repertoire holds approximately 2,000,000 clones, with around 93% as singletons.

The chain is built from TRBV5-4 and TRBJ2-7; D may match TRBD1 or TRBD2 (5 bases each). Sequencing was done on a sample of naive CD8+ T cells from PBMCs. The TCR was taken from a young man in good health. Some clones in this sample may be carry-over from other donors' samples. The CDR3 region has the DNA TGTGCCAGCAGCTACTGGGACGCGGCCTACGAGCAGTACTTC. Translating it yields CASSYWDAAYEQYF.